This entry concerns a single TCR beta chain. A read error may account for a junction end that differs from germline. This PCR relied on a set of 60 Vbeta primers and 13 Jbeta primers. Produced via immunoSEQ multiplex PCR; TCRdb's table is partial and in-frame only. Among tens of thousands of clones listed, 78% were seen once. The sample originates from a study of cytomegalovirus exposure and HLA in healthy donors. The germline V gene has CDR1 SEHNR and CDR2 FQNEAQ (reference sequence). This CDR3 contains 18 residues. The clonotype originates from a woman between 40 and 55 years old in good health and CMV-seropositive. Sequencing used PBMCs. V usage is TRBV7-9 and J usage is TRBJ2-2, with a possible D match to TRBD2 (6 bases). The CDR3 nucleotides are TGTTCCAGCAGCTTAGTATTTTCAGGAGGGTCGAACACCGGGGAGCTGTTTTTT. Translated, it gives CSSSLVFSGGSNTGELFF.